This TCR beta chain came from a study of CD8+ T cells in alopecia areata. The study sorted pooled cutaneous lymph node cells by CD4, CD8alpha, NKG2D, NKG2ACE and other markers. As to this clone: Gene names and germline refer to mouse. The CDR3 end is not reached by the read, which stops 4 residues before it; the germline J gene fills it in.

Trimming removed 6 bases from V and 2 bases from J; junction bases left unmatched: 3. Germline V gives CDR1 NNHNN, CDR2 SYGAGS (reference sequence). The CDR3 consists of 13 residues. Sequencing relied on a cDNA template that was reverse transcribed from extracted RNA. TCRdb keeps only in-frame clones here, not all; method: immunoSEQ multiplex PCR. The repertoire yields about 270,000 clones, none seen only once; the top ten contain around 1.2%. The sequence came from a C3H/HeJ mouse with alopecia areata. MHC haplotype of the strain: H2-k. Sample: CD4+ T cells sorted from a lymph node. This chain links TRBV13-2 with TRBJ1-1, with 8 bases matching TRBD1. The CDR3 here is CASVGQANTEVFF. The DNA read from the CDR3 is TGTGCCAGCGTGGGACAGGCTAACACA.